The TCR beta chain described here comes from a study of Ad26.COV2.S vaccination and SARS-CoV-2 variants. Study observations and caveats: Substantial post-vaccination breadth of spike-specific CD8+ and CD4+ T cell responses was reported.

CDR1 MNHEY and CDR2 SVGEGT come from the germline V gene. This CDR3 comprises 11 residues. Deletions cut 5 bases from V and 8 bases from J, with 9 bases between. Treatment denoted: around 19 received Ad26.COV2.S at low or high dose, single or two shots; several received placebo; per-sample allocation not given. Following the first vaccine or placebo injection, samples were taken on day 63. Comment on this clone: What it recognizes is unknown.

Sequencing was performed with immunoSEQ multiplex PCR; in TCRdb, only in-frame clones are kept and a portion is missing. The sample consists of 380,000 or so clones, 75% to 90% of them appearing once. The sample consisted of peripheral blood, taken in a trial of Ad26.COV2.S vaccine versus placebo. This receptor was identified in a person between 18 and 65 years old who received the Ad26.COV2.S COVID-19 vaccine or a placebo. This chain uses TRBV6-2 or TRBV6-3 with TRBJ1-1; D is unresolved. The CDR3 spells CASSHGIEAFF. CDR3 in DNA: TGTGCCAGCAGTCACGGCATCGAAGCTTTCTTT.